The rows below give T cell receptor beta chains drawn from one sample of a study of CD8+ T cells in alopecia areata. Profiling relied on immunoSEQ multiplex PCR, and the TCRdb table lists in-frame clones only, not all of them. The sample contains 200,000 to 250,000 clones, under 75% of which appear only once. The sequences come from CD4+ T cells sorted from blood, collected at week 4, from a patient treated with tofacitinib. The receptor set was obtained from a human donor with alopecia areata. The CDR3 runs from the conserved cysteine through the conserved F or W. The order of the fields is D gene, V gene, J gene, clone size, CDR3 protein, CDR3 DNA. D genes are given only for firm matches. For some rows the clone size is stated as once, few or many, or as a class when expanded; others skip it.

>TRBD1|TRBV5-1|TRBJ2-4|.
CASSSHDRDRSKNIQYF
TGCGCCAGCAGCTCTCATGACAGGGACAGATCCAAAAACATTCAGTACTTC
>.|TRBV7-6|TRBJ2-5|.
CASSLAPQETQYF
TGTGCCAGCAGCTTAGCACCTCAAGAGACCCAGTACTTC
>.|TRBV7-3|TRBJ2-7|few
CASSLDTAYEQYF
TGTGCCAGCAGCTTAGACACCGCCTACGAGCAGTACTTC
>.|TRBV7-9|TRBJ2-2|.
CASSSGTGIVGPGELFF
TGTGCCAGCAGCAGCGGGACAGGTATAGTCGGTCCCGGGGAGCTGTTTTTT
>.|TRBV20-1|TRBJ1-2|.
CTPSEDYGYTF
TGCACCCCTTCTGAAGACTATGGCTACACCTTC
>.|TRBV25-1|TRBJ1-2|few
CASLGLYGYTF
TGTGCCAGCCTGGGCCTTTATGGCTACACCTTC
>.|TRBV6-6|TRBJ2-3|.
CASSQNRDTNTDTQYF
TGTGCCAGCAGTCAGAACCGGGACACAAACACAGATACGCAGTATTTT
>TRBD1|TRBV5-1|TRBJ1-2|few
CASSQGGENYGYTF
TGCGCCAGCAGCCAGGGGGGAGAGAACTATGGCTACACCTTC
>TRBD1|TRBV10-3|TRBJ2-5|once
CAISEPAGTGDETQYF
TGTGCCATCAGTGAGCCCGCCGGGACAGGGGATGAGACCCAGTACTTC
>.|TRBV5-6|TRBJ1-5|.
CASSLGRSNQPQHF
TGTGCCAGCAGCTTGGGTCGTAGCAATCAGCCCCAGCATTTT
>TRBD2|TRBV4-3|TRBJ2-3|few
CASSQGTSSDTQYF
TGCGCCAGCAGCCAAGGGACTAGCTCAGATACGCAGTATTTT
>TRBD1|TRBV29-1|TRBJ2-7|few
CSVGDRGGYEQYF
TGCAGCGTTGGGGACAGGGGAGGCTACGAGCAGTACTTC
>TRBD1|TRBV12-5|TRBJ1-1|.
CASGTGTGRSEAFF
TGTGCTAGTGGTACCGGGACAGGGAGGTCTGAAGCTTTCTTT
>TRBD2|TRBV7-2|TRBJ2-5|once
CASRQLAGGSQYF
TGTGCCAGCCGCCAACTAGCGGGGGGGTCCCAGTACTTC
>.|TRBV4-3|TRBJ1-3|.
CASSQWTGSGNTIYF
TGCGCCAGCAGCCAGTGGACGGGGTCTGGAAACACCATATATTTT
>.|TRBV5-6|TRBJ2-4|.
CASNRPGQSNIQYF
TGTGCCAGCAACCGACCGGGACAATCGAACATTCAGTACTTC
>.|TRBV29-1|TRBJ2-1|.
CSVLGGPGTTPNEQFF
TGCAGCGTTCTAGGGGGTCCCGGGACTACTCCGAATGAGCAGTTCTTC
>.|TRBV5-6|TRBJ2-5|.
CASSREGQLGLKTQYF
TGTGCCAGCAGCCGGGAAGGACAGTTGGGCTTAAAGACCCAGTACTTC